A single sample gave rise to the 2 T cell receptor beta chains below, sequenced in a study of cytomegalovirus exposure and HLA in healthy donors. This PCR relied on a set of 60 Vbeta primers and 13 Jbeta primers. Libraries were prepared by immunoSEQ multiplex PCR; TCRdb keeps only in-frame clonotypes and omits some of them. The sample carries about 130,000 clones, approximately 79% recorded once. The sample consisted of PBMCs. These receptors were obtained from a man aged 18 to 29 in good health and CMV-seropositive.

This clone was observed a few times. This rearrangement joins TRBV11-2 to TRBJ2-3; 13 bases are shared with TRBD2. J lost 0 bases, V lost 6 bases, and 9 bases had no gene match. The CDR3 extends over 18 amino acids. Germline-derived CDR1 and CDR2 are SGHAT and FQNNGV. The CDR3: CASRGPGLAGSSTDTQYF. DNA for the CDR3: TGTGCCAGCAGGGGACCGGGACTAGCGGGATCTAGCACAGATACGCAGTATTTT.

V gene TRBV10-3 combines with J gene TRBJ1-1; 7 bases match TRBD1. This CDR3 region has 15 residues. The ends lost 6 bases at V and 1 base at J; junction bases unmatched: 8. The germline gives CDR1 ENHRY, CDR2 SYGVKD. The CDR3 reads CAISNPGQANTEAFF. CDR3 coding DNA: TGTGCCATCAGCAACCCAGGACAGGCGAACACTGAAGCTTTCTTT.